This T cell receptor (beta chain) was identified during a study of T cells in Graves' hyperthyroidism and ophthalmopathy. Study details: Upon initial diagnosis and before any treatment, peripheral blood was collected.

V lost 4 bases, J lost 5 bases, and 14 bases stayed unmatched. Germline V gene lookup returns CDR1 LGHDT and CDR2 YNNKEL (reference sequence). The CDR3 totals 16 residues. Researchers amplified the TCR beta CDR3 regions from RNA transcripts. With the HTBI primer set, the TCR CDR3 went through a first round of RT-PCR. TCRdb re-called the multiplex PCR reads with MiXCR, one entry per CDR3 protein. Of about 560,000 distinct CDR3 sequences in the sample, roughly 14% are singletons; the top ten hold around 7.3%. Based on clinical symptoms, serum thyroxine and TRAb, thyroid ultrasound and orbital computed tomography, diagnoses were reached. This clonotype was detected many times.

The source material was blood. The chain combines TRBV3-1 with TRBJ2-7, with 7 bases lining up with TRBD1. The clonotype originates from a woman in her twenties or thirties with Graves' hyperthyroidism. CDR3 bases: TGTGCCAGCAGCCTCCGGGTGACAGGGAAGCGCGACGAGCAGTACTTC. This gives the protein CASSLRVTGKRDEQYF.